This T cell receptor (beta chain) was captured in a study of blood T cell repertoires in COVID-19. Study details: The United States, Italy and Spain provided the acute and convalescent COVID-19 samples. In each case, the material was cDNA or gDNA derived from T cells, B-cell-depleted T cells, or PBMCs.

In the original analysis: Amplification from reference gene primers served as the basis for estimated nucleated cell counts. Some clones are missing from TCRdb's copy, which holds only in-frame ones; the method was immunoSEQ multiplex PCR. D and trimming were read from the DNA, whereas the V and J calls and clone size are those reported in that table. The table shows 25,000 to 30,000 clones, with 82% occurring only once. The CDR3 runs to 14 residues. Germline assignment: CDR1 LNHDA and CDR2 SQIVND (reference sequence). J was trimmed by 2 bases and V by 6 bases; bases with no gene match: 5. Source material: peripheral blood. This chain links TRBV19 with TRBJ1-1; TRBD1 matches 8 bases. This sequence originates from an elderly man with active or convalescent COVID-19. The CDR3 DNA sequence: TGTGCCAGTAGCCGGACAGGGTTAAACACTGAAGCTTTCTTT. Translated, it gives CASSRTGLNTEAFF.